Presented here are 17 T cell receptor beta chains from one specimen sequenced in a study of shared clonotypes between healthy human individuals. Profiled with immunoSEQ multiplex PCR; TCRdb holds only in-frame clones, not every one. The repertoire holds 2 million to 2.5 million clones, approximately 96% seen once, with around 0.13% in the top ten. The specimen was naive CD4+ T cells sorted from blood. Indicated subset: CD45RA+ positively selected. The receptors were gathered from a man aged 18 to 35 in good health.

This sequence joins TRBV9 and TRBJ1-1; D not certain. From germline, CDR1 is SGDLS and CDR2 YYNGEE. V lost 4 bases and J 3 bases, leaving 16 bases between the germline ends. The CDR3 extends over 15 amino acids. CDR3 protein: CASSMGGRWDTEAFF. The CDR3 DNA reads TGTGCCAGCAGCATGGGTGGTCGGTGGGACACTGAAGCTTTCTTT.

About this clone: The same CDR3 can be traced to other DNA sequences in this sample. In nucleotides, the CDR3 is TGTGCCAGCAGCTTAGGGAACTATGGCTACACCTTC. Protein product: CASSLGNYGYTF. V is TRBV7-2 and J is TRBJ1-2; D is ambiguous. The CDR3 length is 12 residues. Germline V CDR1 and CDR2: SGHTA, FQGNSA. The V end lost 1 base, the J end lost 2 bases, and 2 bases lay between the germline ends.

The chain employs TRBV2 and TRBJ1-5; unclear D gene. The CDR3 spans 14 residues. Trimming shortened V by 0 bases and J by 4 bases, and 7 bases separated the two germline ends. Germline CDR1 reads SNHLY; CDR2 reads FYNNEI. The CDR3 coding sequence is TGTGCCAGCAGTGAAGCACAGAGGAATCAGCCCCAGCATTTT. Its protein product is CASSEAQRNQPQHF.

The J gene is TRBJ2-2, the V gene TRBV18, with D possibly being TRBD1 or TRBD2 (5 bases each). Per the germline V gene, CDR1 is KGHSH and CDR2 is LQKENI. This CDR3 has 15 amino acids. V dropped 2 bases and J dropped 7 bases, with 14 bases sitting between them. CDR3 nucleotide sequence: TGTGCCAGCTCACCAAGTTGGGGGAGCCACGGGGAGCTGTTTTTT. Protein product: CASSPSWGSHGELFF.

This chain joins TRBV10-3 and TRBJ2-7, with D perhaps matching TRBD1 (6 bases). V lost 3 bases, J lost 3 bases, and 18 bases lay in between. This CDR3 has 16 residues. Germline V gene data show CDR1 as ENHRY and CDR2 as SYGVKD. CDR3 region: CAISDGGRILVYEQYF. Here the CDR3 DNA reads TGTGCCATCAGTGATGGGGGCAGAATCCTAGTCTACGAGCAGTACTTC.

This sequence joins TRBV6-5 and TRBJ2-7, with 12 bases that match TRBD2. J was trimmed by 4 bases and V by 5 bases; bases with no gene match: 6. The CDR3 has 15 residues. Germline lookup yields CDR1 MNHEY and CDR2 SVGAGI. The CDR3 region has the DNA TGTGCCAGCAGTCGATGGACTAGCGGGATGTACGAGCAGTACTTC. This gives the protein CASSRWTSGMYEQYF.

A remark on this clone: Other DNA sequences of this sample code for an identical CDR3. This sequence joins TRBV6-5 and TRBJ2-7; 9 bases map to TRBD1. From germline, CDR1 is MNHEY and CDR2 SVGAGI. The CDR3 extends over 15 amino acids. With V trimmed by 0 bases and J by 3 bases, 3 bases remained unmatched. The CDR3 loop reads CASSYSGTGNYEQYF. In DNA, the CDR3 is TGTGCCAGCAGTTACTCCGGGACAGGGAACTACGAGCAGTACTTC.

J is TRBJ2-7 and V is TRBV19; maybe TRBD2 (6 bases). This CDR3 contains 13 residues. The germline gives CDR1 LNHDA, CDR2 SQIVND (reference sequence). Deletions cut 5 bases from V and 0 bases from J, with 8 bases between. The CDR3 loop reads CASSSGSSYEQYF. As DNA, the CDR3 is TGTGCCAGTAGTTCCGGGAGCTCCTACGAGCAGTACTTC.

This rearrangement joins TRBV30 to TRBJ1-6, with unresolved D. Germline CDR1 and CDR2: GTSNPN and SVGIG (reference sequence). V was trimmed by 5 bases and J by 4 bases, leaving 9 bases between them. The CDR3 runs 13 residues. CDR3 in DNA: TGTGCCTGGGTGGAGCAGTATAATTCACCCCTCCACTTT. This translates into CAWVEQYNSPLHF.

This rearrangement joins TRBV29-1 to TRBJ1-2, with a possible D match to TRBD1 (5 bases). The CDR3 has 15 amino acids. Germline-derived CDR1 and CDR2 are SQVTM and ANQGSEA. With 0 bases removed from V and 5 bases from J, the gap between germline ends came to 16 bases. In DNA, the CDR3 is TGCAGCGTTGAAGACCGAGGGGATCCCTCTTATGGCTACACCTTC. Protein sequence: CSVEDRGDPSYGYTF.

The V call is TRBV7-2, the J call TRBJ2-3; D gene ambiguous. The V end was cut by 7 bases, the J end by 4 bases, with 9 bases between. CDR1 SGHTA and CDR2 FQGNSA come from the germline V gene. The CDR3 is 12 residues long. In nucleotides, the CDR3 is TGTGCCAGCAACCAAGCCCCAGATACGCAGTATTTT. It encodes CASNQAPDTQYF.

The genes are TRBV4-1 and TRBJ2-3, with D tentatively TRBD1 (6 bases). The CDR3 has 15 residues. The germline gives CDR1 MGHRA, CDR2 YSYEKL. The V and J ends lost 6 bases and 4 bases respectively, with 17 bases between them. The CDR3 here is CASRLLASGADTQYF. In DNA, the CDR3 is TGCGCCAGCAGATTGTTAGCTTCAGGGGCAGATACGCAGTATTTT.

V is TRBV2 and J is TRBJ2-1, with 10 bases that match TRBD1. Germline loops: CDR1 SNHLY, CDR2 FYNNEI. V dropped 4 bases and J dropped 4; count of bases not matched to a gene: 4. The CDR3 runs to 15 residues. The CDR3: CASSVDRGMYNEQFF. The CDR3 nucleotides are TGTGCCAGCAGTGTGGACAGGGGGATGTACAATGAGCAGTTCTTC.

The chain uses TRBV6-5 and TRBJ1-6, with D uncertain. CDR1 MNHEY and CDR2 SVGAGI come from the germline V gene. The CDR3 has 14 residues. Trimming shortened V by 2 bases and J by 3 bases, and 5 bases separated the two germline ends. CDR3 loop: CASSYEVYNSPLHF. In nucleotides, the CDR3 is TGTGCCAGCAGTTACGAGGTCTATAATTCACCCCTCCACTTT.

V and J are TRBV6-5 and TRBJ2-5; D not resolved. V was trimmed by 4 bases and J by 2 bases, leaving 11 bases between them. The CDR3 sequence is 14 residues long. Germline V gene lookup returns CDR1 MNHEY and CDR2 SVGAGI. Here the CDR3 DNA reads TGTGCCAGCAGTTTTAGTCCAAGTCAAGAGACCCAGTACTTC. Protein sequence: CASSFSPSQETQYF.

This rearrangement joins TRBV5-5 to TRBJ1-3; D is unclear. The germline CDR1 and CDR2 sequences are SGHKS and YYEKEE (reference sequence). The CDR3 has 14 amino acids. Trimming took off 4 bases at V and 0 bases at J, with 8 bases between the two ends. CDR3 sequence (DNA): TGTGCCAGCAGCCTACAGAACTCTGGAAACACCATATATTTT. As protein: CASSLQNSGNTIYF.

The V call is TRBV5-4, the J call TRBJ2-1, with D hard to call. V lost 1 base to trimming and J lost 10 bases, with 9 bases between them. Germline CDR1 is SGHNT and CDR2 is YYREEE (reference sequence). This CDR3 has 12 amino acids. CDR3 residues: CASSLNQREQFF. The CDR3 DNA sequence: TGTGCCAGCAGCTTGAATCAACGAGAGCAGTTCTTC.